The TCR beta chain described here comes from a study of T cells after yellow fever vaccination (dated by TCRdb to 2018 to 2020). As for the study more broadly: Libraries from fractions with low cell numbers were prepared with the SMART-Seq v4 Ultra Low Input RNA kit. The cohort comprised two healthy male donors, one aged 18 to 29 and one aged 30 to 39 years. To follow T-cell clones before and after both primary and booster YFV17D yellow fever vaccination, bulk TCR alpha and beta repertoires underwent longitudinal sequencing. Blood was collected at multiple timepoints before and after primary and secondary immunization, and bulk PBMC replicates and cell subsets were isolated. The research as a whole found: Because only a couple of donors were included in the study, the extent to which the findings can be generalized is limited. Most clones expanded after primary vaccination (approximately 97% of CD4 and roughly 90% of CD8) were re-detected after the booster, suggesting that broad memory maintenance occurred. Because abundant contaminating clonotypes from the bulk population could be contained in FACS-sorted repertoires, computational filtering was required. A small fraction of clonotypes showed up in both the CD4 and CD8 compartments, probably as a result of convergent recombination. The secondary T-cell response was found to be weaker but faster than the primary response, with a peak reached on day 5 rather than on day 15.

In the germline V gene, CDR1 corresponds to SGHTA and CDR2 to FQGTGA. There are 14 amino acids in the CDR3, from cysteine to phenylalanine inclusive. The CDR3 DNA has 42 bases and is translated from base 1. Trimming at the junction amounts to 8 bases on V and 4 bases on J, and the germline ends lie 17 bases apart. TCRdb lists the instrument as Illumina NovaSeq 6000. TCR cDNA was made using 5'RACE template switching, a step that added a universal primer site and unique molecular identifiers. Priming of cDNA synthesis was performed from both the TCR alpha and TCR beta constant segments. Two PCR steps were used to amplify libraries, with sample barcodes and sequencing adapters being added in the second step. Sequencing of libraries was performed on Illumina HiSeq 2500 (2x100 bp) or NovaSeq (2x150 bp). Per the source publication's procedure: MIGEC handled demultiplexing of reads and collapsing into UMI consensus sequences, while MiXCR performed V(D)J alignment. Vaccine-responding clonotypes were defined with edgeR using replicate PBMC samples, requiring FDR below 0.01 and a log2 fold change above 5 up to day 15. CD4 or CD8 identity was assigned to each bulk clonotype according to whether the clonotype was present at higher abundance in the sequenced CD4 repertoire or the sequenced CD8 repertoire. Through fastp at Q25 and MiXCR, TCRdb rebuilt clones from the public reads, retaining in-frame beta chains. Under each unique CDR3 protein, matching rows form one entry showing the most common genes and DNA. The V and J calls, along with clone size, are taken from TCRdb and not from the paper's own processing. In this sample the table shows a few hundred thousand distinct CDR3 sequences, around 4.1% of which occur a single time. Jointly, the top ten make up 20% to 25% of the sample.

This clonotype was detected a few times. Its antigen remains undetermined. Qualities for individual bases were not recorded, and no much larger clone is one base off. This specimen's treatment or condition label, per the study, means: live attenuated yellow fever vaccine strain. At every blood-draw timepoint, two biological replicates of bulk PBMCs were collected. A standard Ficoll-Paque protocol was used to isolate PBMCs from peripheral blood. TriZol was used to extract RNA from bulk PBMCs, from CD4 and CD8 fractions, and from dextramer-positive and dextramer-negative fractions. This clonotype was obtained from a man aged 18-30 years who received the YFV17D yellow fever vaccine. This chain is built from TRBV7-3 and TRBJ1-1; perhaps TRBD1 is the D gene, with 5 bases matching. The sample was PBMCs, taken 5 days after the yellow fever booster vaccination. CDR3 loop: CASAMYWGSTEAFF. The nucleotides read TGTGCCAGCGCCATGTATTGGGGGAGCACTGAAGCTTTCTTT.